This T cell receptor beta chain was sequenced during a study of cytomegalovirus exposure and HLA in healthy donors listed by TCRdb under 2017. Broadly, across the study: An earlier analysis of some 550 of the donors reported roughly 270 Gb of sequence data and roughly 110 million unique TCR beta sequences from 150 million to 200 million T cells. Roughly 300 gigabases of sequencing data and 70 million to 85 million unique TCR sequences were included in an early release covering around 600 HLA-typed donors. Among the roughly 400 genotyped donors, around 81% belonged to the genetic ancestry cluster associated with self-reported Caucasian donors. The aim of the study was to test whether cataloging public T cell receptors could identify signatures of past pathogen exposure. The T cell repertoires of 670 or so subjects were profiled by immunosequencing and related to cytomegalovirus serostatus. A separate validation cohort of roughly 130 different subjects was used in addition to the roughly 720-subject first cohort. High-throughput TCR immunosequencing, statistical association of individual TCRs with disease status, and machine learning were combined to predict cytomegalovirus infection status. A later analysis re-analyzed previously published TCR beta repertoires from several hundred donors and added high-resolution HLA genotyping to study TCR occurrence patterns. In the later analysis, no new phenotypic data were used to find candidate immune exposures; instead, reliance was placed on TCR beta sequences and their occurrence across donors. In an earlier analysis of roughly 600 of the donors, high-throughput TCR beta sequencing was used to judge whether each TCR beta V gene segment behaved as functional or pseudogenic. Alongside the repertoire data, information on donor age, sex, ethnicity and CMV serostatus was compiled. In a later genetic analysis, genome-wide SNP genotypes for about 55% of the 666 donors were used, and that subset was treated as a discovery cohort. Every discovery cohort repertoire had been produced on one sequencing platform. HLA typing included class I and class II loci at four-digit resolution. The number of typed donors differed by locus: roughly 629-640 for A, B, C, DRB1 and DQB1; 522 for DQA1; approximately 600 for DPA1; and 400 to 480 for DPB1. Four to six DR-DQ haplotypes were handled as single units for association and clustering because linkage in the cohort was strong. On average, about 200,000 unique TCR beta nucleotide sequences were sequenced per donor among 300 to 500 genotyped donors of the cohort, with approximately 18% of those sequences being non-productive.

Libraries were built with the immunoSEQ multiplex PCR assay. For the multiplex PCR, a mixture combining 60 forward primers for TCR Vbeta segments and 13 reverse primers for TCR Jbeta segments was used. The CDR3 region of rearranged TCR beta genes was amplified from genomic DNA with a multiplex PCR assay. Amplified TCR beta libraries were sequenced as 87-base-pair reads on the Illumina HiSeq System. The published analysis was carried out like this. A later analysis tallied roughly 78 million unique TCR beta chains across the 666 repertoires, and about 10 million of those chains were shared by two or more donors. Raw reads were error-corrected and collapsed into unique sequences by a nearest-neighbor algorithm in which closely related sequences were merged to remove PCR and sequencing errors. V, D and J gene segments were assigned by aligning CDR3 sequences to IMGT reference sequences. For a sequence to be retained, a match of at least six nucleotides to both a V gene segment and a J gene segment was required. A rearrangement was called productive if the CDR3 had no stop codons and remained in frame with V and J, and every other rearrangement was called non-productive. CDR3 was defined by IMGT convention, running from the second conserved V-encoded cysteine to the conserved J-encoded phenylalanine. In an earlier analysis of 587 of the donors, sequences lacking an unambiguous match to a single V gene segment were excluded. In an earlier analysis of 587 of the donors, a V segment was called functional when productive rearrangements were above 56.7%, and segregating when the standard deviation between donors exceeded 5%. A statistical classification framework was built to diagnose cytomegalovirus status from the catalog of TCR beta chain sequences. In a later analysis, TCR nucleotide sequences were compared against IMGT/GENE-DB human TR gene sequences so that V and J genes could be assigned. Using the TCRdist pipeline, a later analysis assigned CDR3 sequences along with most-parsimonious VDJ recombination scenarios. A later analysis defined each TCR beta chain by its CDR3 amino acid sequence plus V-gene family, and excluded reads lacking a unique V-gene family. A later analysis removed 550 to 650 highly shared, low-generation-probability nucleotide sequences to deal with suspected cross-contamination and a sequencing artifact. A later analysis calculated a clonal expansion index for each public chain from normalized within-repertoire ranks of inferred template counts. A later analysis computed generation probabilities with a VDJ recombination model fitted to out-of-frame rearrangements, and checked the results against IGoR. Hypergeometric tests were used in a later analysis to score TCR-TCR, TCR-HLA and TCR-CMV co-occurrence, with a repertoire-size bias correction applied to the TCR pairs. False discovery rates were estimated in a later analysis by permuting HLA or CMV assignments 20 times. In a later analysis, co-occurring TCRs were grouped using DBSCAN, with TCRdist sequence similarity added in when clustering inside HLA-allele-positive subsets. For co-occurrence clustering, repertoires with fewer than 30,000 or more than 120,000 public chains were excluded, along with four or five repertoires with anomalous nucleotide sharing. In TCRdb, the immuneACCESS table is reduced to in-frame sequences with V and J assigned. These tables do not hold every clone; where another copy was compared, an unresolved V gene accounts for under half, and the others remain unexplained. The V and J calls and clone size were taken over from that table, and D and trimming were inferred from the DNA. A total of about 160,000 clones appear in this sample, 82% of them only once. Together, the top ten hold 0.96% of the sample.

Spanning cysteine to phenylalanine, the CDR3 consists of 17 amino acids. Only the CDR3 DNA is retained, 51 bases long and in frame from the first base. CDR1 and CDR2, looked up from the germline V gene, are KGHSY and FQNENV. The V end gives up 1 base and the J end 2 bases, leaving 7 bases in the junction not matched to a gene. In total, around 600 healthy bone marrow donors made up the cohort. All cohort members were sampled while nominally healthy, although unrecorded immune exposures were likely present. The donor tested CMV seropositive and was one of the 289 seropositive cohort members. A peripheral blood sample was collected from each donor, and TCR beta sequencing was performed on peripheral blood mononuclear cells. Genomic DNA was extracted from the blood cell samples with the Qiagen DNeasy Blood Extraction Kit. About this clone: Its antigen is still unknown. Base qualities are not recorded, but no much larger clone differs from it by a single base.

Findings and caveats that apply to the study as a whole: Compared with equally common non-associated chains, HLA-associated TCR beta chains in a later analysis were more clonally expanded and had lower generation probabilities. A further reported finding was that TCR beta sequences accurately predicted the HLA-A and HLA-B alleles for most subjects in the first cohort. When HLA alleles, especially DR and DQ, strongly co-occurred, attributing TCR associations to individual alleles was difficult. In a later genetic analysis, fewer N-insertions in productive TCRs were reported among donors in an Asian-associated ancestry cluster than the approximately 710-donor mean. The authors suggested that the approach could potentially be generalized to other disease states and immunological phenotypes. The 87-base-pair reads could not distinguish some IMGT-functional V segments, including TRBV6-2 and TRBV6-3, so those segments were excluded. Immune exposure information for the cohort was limited to CMV serostatus. In a later analysis, several top co-occurrence clusters were reported to appear linked to parvovirus B19, influenza, CMV and Epstein-Barr virus. This cohort had only TCR beta chains sequenced, and the lack of alpha or paired-chain data limited which features could be detected. In a later analysis, the rate of TCR association differed among HLA loci, with DRB1 alleles having the most associated TCRs and HLA-C alleles having the fewest. A later analysis associated 16,951 TCR beta sequences with specific HLA alleles at a false discovery rate of 0.05. The study gave a list of about 150 TCR beta chains associated with cytomegalovirus. While some public TCRs were present in many individuals, most TCR sequences turned up only very rarely across donors. An association between a missense DCLRE1C variant and V-gene and J-gene trimming of TCR beta chains was found in a later genetic analysis and replicated in an independent cohort. In an earlier analysis of 500 to 650 of the donors, most TCR beta V segments appeared in productive rearrangements about 87% or about 30% of the time, broadly matching IMGT annotations. Sequencing depth was assumed to be roughly uniform across donors in the presence/absence analyses, though that assumption may not hold. The sequencing pipeline was judged likely to have produced a cluster of highly shared sequence variants as a technical artifact. The classifier was reported to diagnose cytomegalovirus status with high specificity and sensitivity in both the original and validation cohorts. According to a later analysis, most CMV-associated TCR beta chains appeared to be HLA-restricted, and the HLA associations seemed to be driven largely by CMV exposure. Three of the identified cytomegalovirus-associated TCR beta chains were confirmed in vitro to be specific for cytomegalovirus antigens. HLA typing was unavailable for some donors at each locus, so association tests used only the typed subset. Because counts were too low, 15 to 20 rarely observed V segments, including chromosome 9 orphons, were left out of the earlier analysis of over 550 of the donors. Correlated functional status among segregating V segments might be attributable to linkage disequilibrium, but an unknown experimental factor could not be ruled out.

The sample was PBMCs. This TCR derives from a girl aged 2 to 10 in good health and CMV-seropositive. The V gene is TRBV16 and the J gene is TRBJ1-5; 8 nucleotides in the junction match TRBD1. The sequence in DNA is TGTGCCAGCAGCCAATTGCGTTCGACAGGGGGCAATCAGCCCCAGCATTTT. Translated, it reads CASSQLRSTGGNQPQHF.